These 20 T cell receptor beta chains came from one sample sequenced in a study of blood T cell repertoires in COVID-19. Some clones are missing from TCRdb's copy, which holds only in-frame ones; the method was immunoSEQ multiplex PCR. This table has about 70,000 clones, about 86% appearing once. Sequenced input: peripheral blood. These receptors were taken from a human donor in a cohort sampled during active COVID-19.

The CDR3, as DNA: TGTGCCACCAGCAGAGACCACGCGGGGGCCACCTACTATGGCTACACCTTC. Residues: CATSRDHAGATYYGYTF. The V and J genes are TRBV15 and TRBJ1-2; D is possibly TRBD1 (6 bases). The CDR3 sequence is 17 residues long. CDR1 LNHNV and CDR2 YYDKDF come from the germline V gene (reference sequence). Trimming cost V 0 bases and J 3 bases, with 17 bases left between them.

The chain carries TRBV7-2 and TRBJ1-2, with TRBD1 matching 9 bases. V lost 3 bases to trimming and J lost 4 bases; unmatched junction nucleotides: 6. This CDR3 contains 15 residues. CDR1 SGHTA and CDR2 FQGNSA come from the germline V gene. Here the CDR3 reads CASSLQTGGLYGYTF. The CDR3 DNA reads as TGTGCCAGCAGCTTGCAAACAGGGGGCCTCTATGGCTACACCTTC.

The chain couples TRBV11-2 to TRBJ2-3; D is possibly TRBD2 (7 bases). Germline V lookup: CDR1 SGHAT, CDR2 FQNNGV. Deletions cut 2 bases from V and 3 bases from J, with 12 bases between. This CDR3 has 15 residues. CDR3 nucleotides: TGTGCCAGCAGCTTAAGGGGGGGCGAGACAGATACGCAGTATTTT. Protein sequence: CASSLRGGETDTQYF.

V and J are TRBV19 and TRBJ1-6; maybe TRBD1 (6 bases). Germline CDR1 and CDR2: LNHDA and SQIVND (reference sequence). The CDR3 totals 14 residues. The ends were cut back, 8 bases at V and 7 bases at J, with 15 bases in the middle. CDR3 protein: CASSHDRTNSPLHF. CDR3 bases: TGTGCCAGTTCTCACGACAGGACCAATTCACCCCTCCACTTT.

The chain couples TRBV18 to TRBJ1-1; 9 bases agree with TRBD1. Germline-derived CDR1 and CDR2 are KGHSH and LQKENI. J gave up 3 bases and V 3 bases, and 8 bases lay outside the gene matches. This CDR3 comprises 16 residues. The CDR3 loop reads CASSPGQGGGYTEAFF. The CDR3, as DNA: TGTGCCAGCTCACCGGGACAGGGCGGGGGGTACACTGAAGCTTTCTTT. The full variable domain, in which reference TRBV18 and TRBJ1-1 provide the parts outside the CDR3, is NAGVMQNPRHLVRRRGQEARLRCSPMKGHSHVYWYRQLPEEGLKFMVYLQKENIIDESGMPKERFSAEFPKEGPSILRIQQVVRGDSAAYFCASSPGQGGGYTEAFFGQGTRLTVV.

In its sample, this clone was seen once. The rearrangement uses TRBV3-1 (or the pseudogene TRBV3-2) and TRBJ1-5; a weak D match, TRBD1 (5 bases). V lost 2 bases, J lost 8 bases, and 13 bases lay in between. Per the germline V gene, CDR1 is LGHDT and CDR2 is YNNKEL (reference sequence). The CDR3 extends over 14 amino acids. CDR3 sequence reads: CASSQSDGHEPQHF. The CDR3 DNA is TGTGCCAGCAGCCAATCCGACGGACACGAGCCCCAGCATTTT.

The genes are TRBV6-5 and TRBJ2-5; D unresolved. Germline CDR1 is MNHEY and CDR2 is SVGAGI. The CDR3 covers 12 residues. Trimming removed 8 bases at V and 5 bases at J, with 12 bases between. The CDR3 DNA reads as TGTGCCAGCGGTCGGGTGGGTGAGACCCAGTACTTC. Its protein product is CASGRVGETQYF.

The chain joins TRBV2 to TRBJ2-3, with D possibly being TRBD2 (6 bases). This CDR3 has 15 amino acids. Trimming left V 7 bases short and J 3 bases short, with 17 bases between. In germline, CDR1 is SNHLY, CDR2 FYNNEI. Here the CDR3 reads CASIVGLAGTDTQYF. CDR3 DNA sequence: TGTGCCAGCATCGTGGGACTGGCGGGTACAGATACGCAGTATTTT.

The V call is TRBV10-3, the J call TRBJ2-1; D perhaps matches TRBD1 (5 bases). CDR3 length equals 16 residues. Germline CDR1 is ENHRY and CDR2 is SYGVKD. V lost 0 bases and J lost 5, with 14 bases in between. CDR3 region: CAISESVQGRHNEQFF. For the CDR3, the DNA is TGTGCCATCAGTGAGTCGGTGCAGGGTAGGCACAATGAGCAGTTCTTC.

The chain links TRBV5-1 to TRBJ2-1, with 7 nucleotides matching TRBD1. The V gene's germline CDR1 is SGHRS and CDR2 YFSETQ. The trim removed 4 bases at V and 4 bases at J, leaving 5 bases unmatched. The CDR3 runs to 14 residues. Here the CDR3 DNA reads TGCGCCAGCAGCCCCGGACAGGAGTACAATGAGCAGTTCTTC. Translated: CASSPGQEYNEQFF.

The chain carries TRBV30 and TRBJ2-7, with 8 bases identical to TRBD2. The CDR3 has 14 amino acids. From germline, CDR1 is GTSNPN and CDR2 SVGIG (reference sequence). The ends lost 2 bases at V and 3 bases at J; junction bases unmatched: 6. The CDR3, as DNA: TGTGCCTGGAGTAAAGCTAGCGGGTACTACGAGCAGTACTTC. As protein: CAWSKASGYYEQYF.

The CDR3 DNA reads TGCGCCAGCAGCTTGGGACAGGGTGTCGACTACGAGCAGTACTTC. Amino acids: CASSLGQGVDYEQYF. This chain links TRBV5-1 with TRBJ2-7; 7 nucleotides line up with TRBD1. This CDR3 contains 15 residues. The V and J ends lost 0 bases and 3 bases, in that order; junction bases with no gene match: 6. Germline V gene sequence: CDR1 SGHRS, CDR2 YFSETQ.

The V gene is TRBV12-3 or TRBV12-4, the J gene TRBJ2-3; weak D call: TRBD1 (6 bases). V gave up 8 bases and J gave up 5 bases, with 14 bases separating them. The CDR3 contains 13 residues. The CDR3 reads CASGTGSGDTQYF. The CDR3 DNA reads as TGTGCCAGCGGTACAGGGTCAGGAGATACGCAGTATTTT.

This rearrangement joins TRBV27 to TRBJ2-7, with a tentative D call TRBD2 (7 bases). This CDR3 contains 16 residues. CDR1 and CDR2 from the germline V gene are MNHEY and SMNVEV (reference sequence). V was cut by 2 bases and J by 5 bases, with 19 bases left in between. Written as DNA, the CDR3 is TGTGCCAGCAGTTTAGGGGGGGGGCTTCACGGGGACGAGCAGTACTTC. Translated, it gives CASSLGGGLHGDEQYF.

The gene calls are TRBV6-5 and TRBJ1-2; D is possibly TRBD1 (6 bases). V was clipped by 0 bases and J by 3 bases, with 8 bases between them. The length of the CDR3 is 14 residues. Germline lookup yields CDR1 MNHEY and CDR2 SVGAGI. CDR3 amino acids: CASSYSGQHYGYTF. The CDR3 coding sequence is TGTGCCAGCAGTTACTCTGGACAGCACTATGGCTACACCTTC.

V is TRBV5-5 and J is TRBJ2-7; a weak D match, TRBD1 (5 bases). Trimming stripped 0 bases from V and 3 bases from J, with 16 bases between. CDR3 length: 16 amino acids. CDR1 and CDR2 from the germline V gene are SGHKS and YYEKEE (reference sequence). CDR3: CASSLVPQVIIYEQYF. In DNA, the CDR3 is TGTGCCAGCAGCTTGGTCCCACAGGTTATAATCTACGAGCAGTACTTC.

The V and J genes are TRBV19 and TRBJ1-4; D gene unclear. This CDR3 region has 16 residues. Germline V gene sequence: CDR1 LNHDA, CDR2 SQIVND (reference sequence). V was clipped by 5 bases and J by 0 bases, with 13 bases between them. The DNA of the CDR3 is TGTGCCAGTAGTTCGCAACACCTCGCAACTAATGAAAAACTGTTTTTT. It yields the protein CASSSQHLATNEKLFF. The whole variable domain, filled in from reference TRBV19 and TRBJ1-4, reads DGGITQSPKYLFRKEGQNVTLSCEQNLNHDAMYWYRQDPGQGLRLIYYSQIVNDFQKGDIAEGYSVSREKKESFPLTVTSAQKNPTAFYLCASSSQHLATNEKLFFGSGTQLSVL.

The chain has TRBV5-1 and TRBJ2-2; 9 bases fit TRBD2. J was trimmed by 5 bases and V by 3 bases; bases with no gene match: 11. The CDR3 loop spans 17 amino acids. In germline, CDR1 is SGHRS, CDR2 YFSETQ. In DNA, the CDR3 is TGCGCCAGCAGCTCAACACCCTTCAGCGGGGGGACCGGGGAGCTGTTTTTT. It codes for CASSSTPFSGGTGELFF.

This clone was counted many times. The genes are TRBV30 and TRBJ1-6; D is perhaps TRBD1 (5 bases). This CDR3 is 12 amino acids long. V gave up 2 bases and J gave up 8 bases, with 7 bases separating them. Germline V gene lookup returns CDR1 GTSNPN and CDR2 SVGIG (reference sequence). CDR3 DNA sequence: TGTGCCTGGAGTTTGACAGATTCACCCCTCCACTTT. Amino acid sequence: CAWSLTDSPLHF. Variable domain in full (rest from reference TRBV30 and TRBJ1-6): SQTIHQWPATLVQPVGSPLSLECTVEGTSNPNLYWYRQAAGRGLQLLFYSVGIGQISSEVPQNLSASRPQDRQFILSSKKLLLSDSGFYLCAWSLTDSPLHFGNGTRLTVT.

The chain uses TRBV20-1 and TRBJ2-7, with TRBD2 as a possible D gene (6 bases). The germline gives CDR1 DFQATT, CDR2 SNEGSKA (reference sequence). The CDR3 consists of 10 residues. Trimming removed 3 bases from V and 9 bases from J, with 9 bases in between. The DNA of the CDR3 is TGCAGTGCTAGCCGCGGGGTGCAGTACTTC. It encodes CSASRGVQYF.